This TCR beta chain was obtained from a study of T cell repertoires in cytomegalovirus infection. About the study: HLA-B-restricted CMV epitopes that are well studied, plus recently identified HLA-C-restricted ones, were used by the study. Matching HLA type, along with CMV infection, was indicated by public TCR beta signatures. Study-wide results and caveats: Identification of carriers of CMV plus the relevant HLA was achieved through cumulative public TCR beta family frequency. HLA-C-restricted CMV-specific TCR beta clonotypes prevailed in the ex vivo response.

A single record per CDR3 protein comes from TCRdb applying MiXCR to the reads. The sample lists some 920,000 distinct CDR3 sequences, around 32% occurring once. This clonotype was seen only once. Its antigen is undetermined. CDR1 SNHLY and CDR2 FYNNEI come from the germline V gene. The CDR3 totals 16 residues. Trimming took 1 base from V and 0 from J, leaving 12 bases between them. Here the sequenced sample was cultured CD8+ T cells from PBMCs, taken from culture after CMV antigen stimulation. The TCR originated in a human donor in good health (CMV status not recorded). Some clones in this sample may be carry-over from other donors' samples. The V gene is TRBV2, the J gene TRBJ1-1; a weak D match, TRBD1 (5 bases). For the CDR3, the DNA is TGTGCCAGCAGTGAAGGCGGGGCTTGGATGAACACTGAAGCTTTCTTT. The encoded protein is CASSEGGAWMNTEAFF.